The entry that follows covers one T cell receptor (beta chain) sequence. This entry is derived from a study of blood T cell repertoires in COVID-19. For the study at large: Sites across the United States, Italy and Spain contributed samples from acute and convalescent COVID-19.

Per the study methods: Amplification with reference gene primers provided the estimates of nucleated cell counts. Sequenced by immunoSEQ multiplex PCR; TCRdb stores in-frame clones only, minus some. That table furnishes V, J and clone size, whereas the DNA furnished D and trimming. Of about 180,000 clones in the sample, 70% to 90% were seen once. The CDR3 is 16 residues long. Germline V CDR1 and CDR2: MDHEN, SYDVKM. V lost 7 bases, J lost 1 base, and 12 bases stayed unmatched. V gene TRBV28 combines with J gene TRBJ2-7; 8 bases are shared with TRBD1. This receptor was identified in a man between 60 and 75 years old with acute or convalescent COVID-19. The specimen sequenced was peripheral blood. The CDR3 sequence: CASNVRPGQESYEQYF. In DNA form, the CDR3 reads TGTGCCAGCAATGTAAGACCGGGACAGGAGTCCTACGAGCAGTACTTC.